Given below is one T cell receptor beta chain in context. The CDR3 is 19 amino acids. J gave up 0 bases and V 4 bases, and 16 bases lay outside the gene matches. Per the germline V gene, CDR1 is SGHNT and CDR2 is YYREEE (reference sequence). The source of the sample is a study of blood T cell repertoires in COVID-19. Looking at the study overall: The origin of the acute and convalescent COVID-19 samples was the United States, Italy and Spain. Sample material is recorded as cDNA or gDNA derived from T cells, B-cell-depleted T cells, or PBMCs.

Original processing notes: It was from reference gene primer amplification that nucleated cell counts were estimated. TCRdb's table, derived via immunoSEQ multiplex PCR, lists solely in-frame clones and lacks some. That table gives V, J and clone size, and the DNA gave D and trimming. There are some 160,000 clones in the sample; roughly three quarters occur only once, and roughly 8.6% lies in the top ten. The material sequenced was peripheral blood. The sequence was obtained from a man aged 50 to 59 with active or convalescent COVID-19. The V and J genes are TRBV5-4 and TRBJ2-1; 7 nucleotides agree with TRBD2. The CDR3 is CASSAGVGRSALSYNEQFF. CDR3 nucleotides: TGTGCCAGCAGCGCGGGGGTAGGTAGGTCCGCTCTCTCCTACAATGAGCAGTTCTTC.